Shown below are 12 T cell receptor beta chains from a single sample sequenced in a study of blood T cell repertoires in COVID-19. Sequencing was performed with immunoSEQ multiplex PCR; in TCRdb, only in-frame clones are kept and a portion is missing. The top ten hold about 13% of the sample, which has about 18,000 clones, approximately 89% seen once. The sequenced sample was peripheral blood. The source of these receptors is a man aged 55-75 years with active COVID-19.

This rearrangement joins TRBV24-1 to TRBJ1-1, with no clear D. Looked up from germline, CDR1 is KGHDR and CDR2 is SFDVKD. This CDR3 region has 13 residues. Trimming left V 4 bases short and J 7 bases short, with 12 bases between. The DNA for the CDR3 is TGTGCCACCAGTGACCGGGTTTTGGGTGAAGCTTTCTTT. It translates to CATSDRVLGEAFF.

This rearrangement joins TRBV30 to TRBJ2-1, with 9 bases identical to TRBD2. Germline V gene data show CDR1 as GTSNPN and CDR2 as SVGIG (reference sequence). The length of the CDR3 is 18 residues. Trimming at V came to 0 bases and at J to 7 bases, leaving 16 bases not matched to a gene. In nucleotides, the CDR3 is TGTGCCTGGAGTGTACTATCTGGCCTAGCGGGATTACAGAATGAGCAGTTCTTC. This codes for CAWSVLSGLAGLQNEQFF.

The chain is built from TRBV13 and TRBJ2-3; 7 bases map to TRBD2. J gave up 2 bases and V 1 base, and 9 bases lay outside the gene matches. Germline CDR1 PRHDT, CDR2 FYEKMQ (reference sequence). The CDR3 is 17 amino acids. CDR3 amino acids: CASSLVTGGGITDTQYF. CDR3 DNA: TGTGCCAGCAGCTTAGTAACGGGAGGCGGGATCACAGATACGCAGTATTTT.

This clone appeared a single time. The chain links TRBV6-5 to TRBJ1-6; D call uncertain. Germline CDR1 is MNHEY and CDR2 is SVGAGI. The V gene lost 9 bases and the J gene lost 10 bases, with 16 bases spanning the gap. CDR3 size: 13 residues. The DNA of the CDR3 is TGTGCCAGTTCCGTCAGCGCCCAATCACCCCTCCACTTT. Its translation is CASSVSAQSPLHF.

The gene calls are TRBV28 and TRBJ1-2, with a weak D call TRBD1 (5 bases). Trimming stripped 4 bases from V and 5 bases from J, with 11 bases between. Germline V gene sequence: CDR1 MDHEN, CDR2 SYDVKM. The CDR3 loop spans 13 amino acids. This CDR3 is CASSYRGYYGYTF. The CDR3 DNA reads as TGTGCCAGCAGTTACCGGGGGTATTATGGCTACACCTTC.

The chain couples TRBV19 to TRBJ2-3, with TRBD2 matching over 7 bases. Trimming at V came to 7 bases and at J to 1 base, leaving 5 bases not matched to a gene. The CDR3 length is 14 residues. Germline lookup yields CDR1 LNHDA and CDR2 SQIVND (reference sequence). CDR3 region: CASKREGRTDTQYF. CDR3 coding DNA: TGTGCCAGTAAGAGGGAGGGCCGCACAGATACGCAGTATTTT.

The sample holds one count of this clone. The chain recombines TRBV6-1 with TRBJ1-1; 8 positions agree with TRBD1. Germline V gives CDR1 MNHNS, CDR2 SASEGT. This CDR3 has 15 amino acids. The J segment lost 6 bases and the V segment lost 3 bases, leaving 9 bases of the junction unmatched. CDR3 loop: CASSERDRGGAEAFF. As DNA, the CDR3 is TGTGCCAGCAGTGAGCGAGACAGGGGTGGAGCTGAAGCTTTCTTT.

The chain has TRBV6-6 and TRBJ1-1; D not resolved. Germline V CDR1 and CDR2: MNHNY, SVGAGI (reference sequence). CDR3 length: 14 amino acids. V lost 7 bases to trimming and J lost 11 bases, with 23 bases between them. CDR3 DNA sequence: TGTGCCAGCATCCTGCGGCTTTGGGGAGACTTCGCTTTCTTT. Its translation is CASILRLWGDFAFF.

The chain combines TRBV5-5 with TRBJ1-2, with D unclear. The CDR3 totals 13 residues. CDR1 is SGHKS, CDR2 YYEKEE, per germline (reference sequence). Between the trimmed V and J ends, which lost 0 bases and 12 bases, there was a span of 15 bases. The DNA of the CDR3 is TGTGCCAGCAGCTTGGGTGGATCAGGCGGGGACACCTTC. Translating it yields CASSLGGSGGDTF.

The chain combines TRBV9 with TRBJ1-2, with 10 bases lining up with TRBD1. The CDR3 totals 17 residues. Germline CDR1 reads SGDLS; CDR2 reads YYNGEE. Germline trimming cut 0 bases from V and 3 bases from J; bases unmatched to any gene: 8. CDR3 protein: CASSVGRRGQGDYGYTF. DNA for the CDR3: TGTGCCAGCAGCGTAGGACGGAGAGGACAGGGGGACTATGGCTACACCTTC. Combining the CDR3 with reference TRBV9 and TRBJ1-2 gives the whole variable domain DSGVTQTPKHLITATGQRVTLRCSPRSGDLSVYWYQQSLDQGLQFLIQYYNGEERAKGNILERFSAQQFPDLHSELNLSSLELGDSALYFCASSVGRRGQGDYGYTFGSGTRLTVV.

The J gene is TRBJ2-1, the V gene TRBV27, with 8 bases identical to TRBD2. Germline lookup yields CDR1 MNHEY and CDR2 SMNVEV (reference sequence). The CDR3 runs 14 residues. The V segment lost 2 bases and the J segment 8 bases; nucleotides outside the gene matches: 5. Here the CDR3 DNA reads TGTGCCAGCAGTTTACGGGAGGGACGGGATGAGCAGTTCTTC. Protein sequence: CASSLREGRDEQFF.

The chain carries TRBV3-1 (or the pseudogene TRBV3-2) and TRBJ2-7; TRBD2 is a possible D gene (6 bases). The CDR3 is 14 amino acids. Germline V lookup: CDR1 LGHDT, CDR2 YNNKEL (reference sequence). The V end lost 2 bases, the J end lost 2 bases, and 10 bases lay between the germline ends. The CDR3 sequence: CASSQRGTPYEQYF. CDR3 bases: TGTGCCAGCAGCCAACGCGGGACTCCCTACGAGCAGTACTTC.